This TCR beta chain was profiled in a study of cytomegalovirus exposure and HLA in healthy donors. Study-wide results and caveats: Among donors in an Asian-associated ancestry cluster, a later analysis reportedly found fewer N-insertions than the roughly 700-donor mean.

On this clone: Its antigen is as yet unknown.

Per the germline V gene, CDR1 is SQVTM and CDR2 is ANQGSEA. The CDR3 has 14 amino acids. Trimming stripped 3 bases from V and 2 bases from J, with 13 bases between. The PCR made use of 60 Vbeta and 13 Jbeta primers. The assay was immunoSEQ multiplex PCR, and TCRdb's table has in-frame clones only and misses some. The sample yields 100,000 to 120,000 clones, around 77% seen once. The rearrangement uses TRBV29-1 and TRBJ1-2, with D uncertain. This TCR was recovered from a woman in her 30s in good health and CMV-seropositive. Specimen: PBMCs. The CDR3 sequence: CSVDRGSGNYGYTF. In DNA form, the CDR3 reads TGCAGCGTTGACCGGGGAAGCGGGAACTATGGCTACACCTTC.